The T cell receptor beta chain described here comes from a study of shared clonotypes between healthy human individuals. Whole-study context: CD4 naive cells filled three plates per donor, CD4 memory three, CD8 naive two and CD8 memory one.

Study findings and constraints: Compared with memory subsets, naive subsets generally had larger estimated richness.

Assay runs were performed at deep level. The method was immunoSEQ multiplex PCR; TCRdb's version includes in-frame clones alone and lacks a portion of them. Among 1.5 million to 2.5 million clones listed, around 96% were seen once. A remark on this clone: Its cognate antigen is unknown.

The CDR3 has 14 residues. Trimming took 3 bases from V and 0 from J, leaving 8 bases between them. Germline CDR1 and CDR2: SEHNR and FQNEAQ (reference sequence). Naive CD8 cells, CD45RO-negative and positively selected for CCR7, excluded terminally differentiated effector memory CD45RA+ cells. Healthy HIV-negative adults without recent acute infections or vaccinations served as donors. The chain has TRBV7-9 and TRBJ1-1, with a possible D match to TRBD1 (5 bases). Source material: naive CD8+ T cells sorted from blood. This receptor was identified in a man aged 18-30 years in good health. Here the CDR3 DNA reads TGTGCCAGCAGCTTCGCAGGGCTGAACACTGAAGCTTTCTTT. As protein: CASSFAGLNTEAFF.